These T cell receptor beta chains were read from a single sample in a study of blood T cell repertoires in COVID-19. Sequencing was performed with immunoSEQ multiplex PCR; in TCRdb, only in-frame clones are kept and a portion is missing. The sample lists 50,000 to 65,000 clones, about 85% occurring once. The sample taken for sequencing was peripheral blood. The receptors were gathered from a man between 70 and 80 years old with acute or convalescent COVID-19. The CDR3 runs from the conserved cysteine through the conserved F or W. The order of the fields is D gene, V gene, clone size, J gene, CDR3 protein, CDR3 DNA. A D gene is named only where the DNA matches it firmly. Size is omitted from some rows. Given values are once, few, many or a class for expanded clones.

>TRBD1|TRBV5-1|few|TRBJ1-2
CASSLETGTASYGYTF
TGCGCCAGCAGCTTGGAAACGGGGACAGCGAGCTATGGCTACACCTTC
>.|TRBV2|.|TRBJ2-7
CASSPTGKQYF
TGTGCCAGCAGTCCCACCGGGAAGCAGTACTTC
>TRBD1|TRBV6-5|.|TRBJ1-1
CASRLQGSNTEAFF
TGTGCCAGCAGATTACAGGGGTCGAACACTGAAGCTTTCTTT
>.|TRBV5-1|.|TRBJ2-1
CASSLGQLGSYNEQFF
TGCGCCAGCAGCTTGGGACAGCTCGGCTCCTACAATGAGCAGTTCTTC
>.|TRBV5-1|once|TRBJ2-1
CASSVTQNEQFF
TGCGCCAGCAGCGTGACTCAAAATGAGCAGTTCTTC
>.|TRBV28|few|TRBJ2-5
CASSLRGAGMTQYF
TGTGCCAGCAGTTTACGCGGGGCCGGGATGACCCAGTACTTC
>TRBD1|TRBV2|.|TRBJ2-3
CASSGSAARGVGGPTDTQYF
TGTGCCAGCAGTGGTTCGGCAGCCAGGGGAGTAGGGGGCCCCACAGATACGCAGTATTTT
>TRBD1|TRBV7-9|.|TRBJ1-5
CASSKDRGNSNQPQHF
TGTGCCAGCAGCAAGGACAGGGGGAATAGCAATCAGCCCCAGCATTTT
>TRBD1|TRBV7-6|.|TRBJ2-7
CASSLQGTGGNYEQYF
TGTGCCAGCAGCTTACAAGGGACAGGGGGGAACTACGAGCAGTACTTC
>.|TRBV5-1|.|TRBJ1-4
CASQDGRSEKLFF
TGCGCCAGCCAGGACGGGAGAAGTGAAAAACTGTTTTTT
>TRBD2|TRBV4-2|.|TRBJ2-7
CASSQIQLGLPSYEQYF
TGTGCCAGCAGCCAGATCCAGTTGGGACTACCCTCCTACGAGCAGTACTTC
>.|TRBV6-5|.|TRBJ2-7
CASSRGGGQFYEQYF
TGTGCCAGCAGCCGCGGGGGCGGGCAATTCTACGAGCAGTACTTC
>.|TRBV5-1|once|TRBJ2-1
CASSLAVRGAGNDEQFF
TGCGCCAGCAGCTTGGCCGTTCGGGGGGCGGGTAACGATGAGCAGTTCTTC
>.|TRBV5-6|few|TRBJ2-7
CASSLSGTVYF
TGTGCCAGCAGCTTGAGCGGTACTGTTTACTTC
>.|TRBV10-3|.|TRBJ2-7
CAISPVASVSEQYF
TGTGCCATCAGCCCCGTTGCCAGTGTAAGCGAGCAGTACTTC
>.|TRBV19|.|TRBJ1-2
CASSGGWDLGNYGYTF
TGTGCCAGTAGCGGGGGTTGGGACTTGGGCAACTATGGCTACACCTTC
>TRBD2|TRBV4-1|.|TRBJ2-2
CASSQGGLAGVGTGELFF
TGCGCCAGCAGCCAAGGGGGACTAGCGGGGGTAGGCACCGGGGAGCTGTTTTTT
>.|TRBV27|.|TRBJ2-1
CASSLPTLCEQFF
TGTGCCAGCAGTTTGCCTACCCTTTGTGAGCAGTTCTTC
>.|TRBV23-1|.|TRBJ2-3
CASSQFPDRPKTDTQYF
TGCGCCAGCAGTCAATTCCCCGACAGGCCCAAGACAGATACGCAGTATTTT
>TRBD1|TRBV12-5|.|TRBJ2-1
CASGLAPTGDLYNEQFF
TGTGCTAGTGGTTTGGCTCCTACAGGGGACCTCTACAATGAGCAGTTCTTC
>TRBD1|TRBV24-1|.|TRBJ2-5
CATSDRTGSGTQYF
TGTGCCACCAGTGACCGGACAGGGTCGGGGACCCAGTACTTC
>.|TRBV5-1|few|TRBJ1-1
CASSLDRGANTEAFF
TGCGCCAGCAGCTTGGATAGAGGTGCCAACACTGAAGCTTTCTTT
>.|TRBV28|once|TRBJ1-1
CASTLQGNTEAFF
TGTGCCAGCACCCTACAGGGGAACACTGAAGCTTTCTTT
>TRBD1|TRBV6-2/TRBV6-3|.|TRBJ1-2
CASSGQGRGYTF
TGTGCCAGCAGTGGACAGGGACGTGGCTACACCTTC
>.|TRBV28|.|TRBJ1-1
CASSPGLLIAEAFF
TGTGCCAGCTCCCCAGGGTTACTGATCGCTGAAGCTTTCTTT
>TRBD2|TRBV6-5|.|TRBJ2-5
CASRGTSSETQYF
TGTGCCAGCAGGGGGACTAGCTCCGAGACCCAGTACTTC
>.|TRBV3-1/TRBV3-2|.|TRBJ1-2
CASSQGSWNYGYTF
TGTGCCAGCAGCCAGGGCAGTTGGAACTATGGCTACACCTTC
>TRBD1|TRBV9|few|TRBJ2-1
CASSVGTVSYNEQFF
TGTGCCAGCAGCGTTGGGACAGTCTCCTACAATGAGCAGTTCTTC
>.|TRBV12-3/TRBV12-4|.|TRBJ1-2
CASSLGTSYGYTF
TGTGCCAGCAGTTTAGGGACATCATATGGCTACACCTTC
>.|TRBV28|once|TRBJ1-3
CASSLGVKIGENTIYF
TGTGCCAGCAGTTTAGGGGTTAAAATCGGGGAAAACACCATATATTTT
>TRBD1|TRBV7-9|.|TRBJ1-4
CASSRGESGGELFF
TGTGCCAGCAGCCGCGGTGAATCAGGGGGCGAACTGTTTTTT
>TRBD1|TRBV19|.|TRBJ2-1
CVRGTDGNEQFF
TGTGTCCGTGGGACAGACGGCAATGAGCAGTTCTTC
>TRBD1|TRBV19|.|TRBJ2-5
CASSRSTTGTGYQETQYF
TGTGCCAGTAGCCGATCTACTACCGGGACAGGGTACCAAGAGACCCAGTACTTC
>.|TRBV24-1|.|TRBJ2-2
CATSDAGELFF
TGTGCCACCAGTGACGCCGGGGAGCTGTTTTTT
>.|TRBV10-2|.|TRBJ1-6
CASSDRAGGSSYNSPLHF
TGCGCCAGCAGTGATCGTGCGGGGGGGAGCTCCTATAATTCACCCCTCCACTTT
>TRBD1|TRBV5-1|once|TRBJ2-7
CASSSQQGASYEQYF
TGCGCCAGCAGCTCACAACAGGGGGCATCCTACGAGCAGTACTTC
>TRBD1|TRBV5-1|.|TRBJ2-5
CASSLDNTGTGKETQYF
TGCGCCAGCAGCTTGGACAATACCGGGACAGGGAAAGAGACCCAGTACTTC
>TRBD2|TRBV7-8|.|TRBJ2-4
CASSWPSGGAGKNIQYF
TGTGCCAGCAGCTGGCCTAGCGGGGGGGCGGGCAAAAACATTCAGTACTTC
>TRBD2|TRBV29-1|once|TRBJ2-7
CSVKPGGYEQYF
TGCAGCGTTAAACCGGGAGGATACGAGCAGTACTTC
>TRBD1|TRBV5-6|.|TRBJ1-4
CASSLTGGTREKLFF
TGTGCCAGCAGCTTGACAGGGGGAACGCGGGAAAAACTGTTTTTT
>.|TRBV5-1|.|TRBJ2-7
CASRLQGGSYEQYF
TGCGCCAGCAGATTACAGGGGGGGTCCTACGAGCAGTACTTC
>.|TRBV27|.|TRBJ1-5
CASSRWSRGSNQPQHF
TGTGCCAGCAGCCGATGGTCCCGAGGGAGCAATCAGCCCCAGCATTTT
>TRBD2|TRBV6-6|once|TRBJ2-1
CASSYSLAGPYNEQFF
TGTGCCAGCAGTTACTCCCTAGCGGGACCCTACAATGAGCAGTTCTTC
>.|TRBV6-1|.|TRBJ2-5
CASSDLRWVSETQYF
TGTGCCAGCAGTGATCTGAGGTGGGTCTCTGAGACCCAGTACTTC
>TRBD1|TRBV10-1|.|TRBJ1-1
CASLQGQWDTEAFF
TGCGCCAGCTTGCAGGGACAGTGGGACACTGAAGCTTTCTTT
>TRBD1|TRBV6-5|.|TRBJ2-5
CASRHGQGRETQYF
TGTGCCAGCAGACACGGACAGGGGAGGGAGACCCAGTACTTC
>.|TRBV5-1|.|TRBJ2-1
CASSLGGFSNEQFF
TGCGCCAGCAGCCTCGGCGGGTTTTCGAATGAGCAGTTCTTC
>.|TRBV20-1|.|TRBJ2-1
CSPGHPNEQFF
TGCAGTCCTGGACACCCCAATGAGCAGTTCTTC
>TRBD1|TRBV29-1|.|TRBJ2-1
CSVEFWTGGSEQFF
TGCAGCGTTGAGTTCTGGACAGGGGGTAGTGAGCAGTTCTTC
>.|TRBV7-9|.|TRBJ1-1
CASSPTGLSTEAFF
TGTGCCAGCAGCCCCACAGGGTTAAGCACTGAAGCTTTCTTT
>TRBD1|TRBV7-9|.|TRBJ2-2
CASSLVGRGRTGELFF
TGTGCCAGCAGCTTAGTAGGCAGGGGGCGAACCGGGGAGCTGTTTTTT
>.|TRBV18|.|TRBJ2-5
CASSPGAEETQYF
TGTGCCAGCTCACCAGGGGCTGAAGAGACCCAGTACTTC
>TRBD1|TRBV3-1/TRBV3-2|.|TRBJ2-3
CASSPQSQGVDTQYF
TGTGCCAGCAGCCCCCAGTCACAGGGGGTAGATACGCAGTATTTT
>TRBD1|TRBV5-8|.|TRBJ1-2
CASSLRQGFGYTF
TGTGCCAGCAGCTTGAGACAGGGTTTTGGCTACACCTTC
>TRBD1|TRBV11-2|.|TRBJ1-2
CASSLGTESRGDGYTF
TGTGCCAGCAGCCTCGGGACAGAGTCTCGAGGGGATGGCTACACCTTC
>TRBD1|TRBV27|.|TRBJ2-7
CASSRETGGTYEQYF
TGTGCCAGCAGTCGGGAGACAGGGGGCACCTACGAGCAGTACTTC